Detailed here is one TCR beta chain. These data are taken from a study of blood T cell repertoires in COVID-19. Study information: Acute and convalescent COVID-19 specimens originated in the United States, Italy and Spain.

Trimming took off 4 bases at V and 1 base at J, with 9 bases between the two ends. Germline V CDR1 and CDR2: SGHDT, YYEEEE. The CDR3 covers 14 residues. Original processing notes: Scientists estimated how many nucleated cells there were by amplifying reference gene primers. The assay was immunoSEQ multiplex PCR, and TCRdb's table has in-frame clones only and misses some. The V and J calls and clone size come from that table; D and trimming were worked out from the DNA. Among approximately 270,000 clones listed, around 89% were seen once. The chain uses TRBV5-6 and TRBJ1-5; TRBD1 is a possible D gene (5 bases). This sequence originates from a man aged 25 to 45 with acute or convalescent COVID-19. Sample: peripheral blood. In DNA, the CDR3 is TGTGCCAGCAGCCCCAGGGAAAGCAATCAGCCCCAGCATTTT. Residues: CASSPRESNQPQHF.